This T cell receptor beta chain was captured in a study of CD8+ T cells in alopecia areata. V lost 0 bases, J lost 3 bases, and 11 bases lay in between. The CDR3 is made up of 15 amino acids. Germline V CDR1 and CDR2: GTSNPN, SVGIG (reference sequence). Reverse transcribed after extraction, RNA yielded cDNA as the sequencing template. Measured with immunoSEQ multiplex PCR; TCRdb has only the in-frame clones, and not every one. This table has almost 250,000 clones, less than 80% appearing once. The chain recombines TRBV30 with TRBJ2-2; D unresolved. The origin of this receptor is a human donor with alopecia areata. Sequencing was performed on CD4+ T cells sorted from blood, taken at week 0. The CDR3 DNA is TGTGCCTGGAGTGTACTCGGCGGCCACACCGGGGAGCTGTTTTTT. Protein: CAWSVLGGHTGELFF.